This T cell receptor (beta chain) comes out of a study of regulatory T cells in long-lasting Graves disease. Overall study context: Persistent cases were those of Graves' disease that involved over 5 years of antithyroid drugs with positive TSH receptor antibodies.

The CDR3 spans 15 residues. Germline CDR1 and CDR2: SGHTA and FQGNSA. Building of the TCR beta libraries involved iRepertoire HTBI primers and Arm-PCR of CDR3 regions. Per the original data handling: Samples jointly harbored about 63 TRBV and about 15 TRBJ segments. MiXCR was run by TCRdb on the multiplex PCR reads, yielding one entry per CDR3 protein. TCRdb, not the authors, supplied the V and J calls. The data contain over 350,000 distinct CDR3 sequences, under 25% of them seen just once; the ten biggest clones take up around 21%. Comments on this clonotype: Its antigen remains unidentified. Sequence at one end of the junction differs from germline and may be a read error.

The time point was: persistent/refractory GD, antithyroid drugs over 5 years with positive TRAb. Generation of the TCR library employed RNA extracted from PBMCs. An endocrinology unit in Xi'an, China, supplied the patients. Study-level findings and limits: Among the persistent patients, 2,500 to 3,000 public clonotypes were shared, more than the roughly 970 shared among new patients.

This sequence was found in a female donor with Graves disease. This sample comprised peripheral blood mononuclear cells (PBMCs), obtained when the disease was refractory, from a patient treated with antithyroid drugs. The chain links TRBV7-2 to TRBJ1-1; 8 nucleotides match TRBD1. Here the CDR3 reads CASSQGGQGNTEAFF. For the CDR3, the DNA is TGCGCCAGCAGCCAGGGTGGACAGGGAAACACTGAAGCTTTCTTT.